The T cell receptor beta chain described here comes from a study of high-grade serous ovarian cancer treatment subgroups. Measured with immunoSEQ multiplex PCR; TCRdb has only the in-frame clones, and not every one. The table shows roughly 15,000 clones, with approximately 87% occurring only once. Tumor samples were obtained before definitive surgery or chemotherapy. The length of the CDR3 is 16 residues. The germline gives CDR1 MDHEN, CDR2 SYDVKM. Trimming left V 10 bases short and J 0 bases short, with 22 bases between. The V and J genes are TRBV28 and TRBJ2-7; TRBD1 is a possible D gene (5 bases). This sequence originates from a human donor with high-grade serous ovarian cancer. Sequenced material: tumor tissue. In DNA form, the CDR3 reads TGTGCCACAAGAAGGCTCACAGGAACTGACTCCTACGAGCAGTACTTC. Amino acid sequence: CATRRLTGTDSYEQYF.